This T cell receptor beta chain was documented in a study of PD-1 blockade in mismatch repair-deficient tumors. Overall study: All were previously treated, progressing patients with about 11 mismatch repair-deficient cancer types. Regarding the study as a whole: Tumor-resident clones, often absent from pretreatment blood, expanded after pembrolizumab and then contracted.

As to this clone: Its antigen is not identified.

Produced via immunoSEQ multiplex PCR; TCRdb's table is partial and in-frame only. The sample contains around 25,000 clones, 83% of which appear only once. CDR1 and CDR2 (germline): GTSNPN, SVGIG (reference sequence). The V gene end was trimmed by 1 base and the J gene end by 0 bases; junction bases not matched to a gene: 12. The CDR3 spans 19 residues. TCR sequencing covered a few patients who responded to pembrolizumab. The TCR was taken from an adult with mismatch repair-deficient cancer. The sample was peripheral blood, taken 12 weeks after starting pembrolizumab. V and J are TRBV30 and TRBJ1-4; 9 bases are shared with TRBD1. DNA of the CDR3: TGTGCCTGGAGTGATCCGGGACAGGGATACGAGGCAACTAATGAAAAACTGTTTTTT. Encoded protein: CAWSDPGQGYEATNEKLFF. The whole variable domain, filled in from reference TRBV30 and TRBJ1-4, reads SQTIHQWPATLVQPVGSPLSLECTVEGTSNPNLYWYRQAAGRGLQLLFYSVGIGQISSEVPQNLSASRPQDRQFILSSKKLLLSDSGFYLCAWSDPGQGYEATNEKLFFGSGTQLSVL.